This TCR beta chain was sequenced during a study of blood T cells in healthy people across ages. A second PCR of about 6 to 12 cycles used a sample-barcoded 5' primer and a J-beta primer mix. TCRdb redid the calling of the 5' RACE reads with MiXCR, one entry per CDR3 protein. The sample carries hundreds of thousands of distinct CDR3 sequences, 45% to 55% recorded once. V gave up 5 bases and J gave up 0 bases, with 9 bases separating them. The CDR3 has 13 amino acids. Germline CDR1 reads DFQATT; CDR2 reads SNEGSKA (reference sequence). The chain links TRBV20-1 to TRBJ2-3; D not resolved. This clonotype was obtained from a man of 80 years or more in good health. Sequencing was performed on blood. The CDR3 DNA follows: TGCAGTGCTCCCCCCGGGAGCACAGATACGCAGTATTTT. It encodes CSAPPGSTDTQYF.